The 32 T cell receptor beta chains presented below share a single source sample, sequenced in a study of early T cells in non-severe SARS-CoV-2 infection. TCRdb called the 5' RACE reads again in MiXCR, with one record for every CDR3 protein. The table records 100,000 to 140,000 distinct CDR3 sequences, more than 9.5% of them present only once. Sequencing used whole blood. The receptors shown here come from an adult who was a healthcare worker with PCR-confirmed SARS-CoV-2 infection or an uninfected control (not recorded which).

This clonotype was found a few times. The gene calls are TRBV6-4 and TRBJ1-5, with a tentative D call TRBD1 (6 bases). The CDR3 is 17 amino acids. The V gene's germline CDR1 is MRHNA and CDR2 SNTAGT. Trimming removed 11 bases from V and 0 bases from J, with 23 bases in between. The CDR3 loop is CAAKWGGPMYSNQPQHF. For the CDR3, the DNA is TGTGCCGCCAAATGGGGGGGCCCAATGTATAGCAATCAGCCCCAGCATTTT.

This clonotype was seen more than once but under ten times. The chain joins TRBV11-2 to TRBJ2-2, with D perhaps TRBD1 (6 bases). Germline-derived CDR1 and CDR2 are SGHAT and FQNNGV. V lost 4 bases, J lost 4 bases, and 16 bases lay in between. This CDR3 is 16 amino acids long. CDR3 sequence reads: CASSWEYRAGTGELFF. CDR3 coding DNA: TGTGCCAGCAGCTGGGAATACAGGGCTGGCACCGGGGAGCTGTTTTTT.

The table lists this clonotype with a few counts. V and J are TRBV3-1 and TRBJ2-2; D not certain. Germline lookup yields CDR1 LGHDT and CDR2 YNNKEL (reference sequence). This CDR3 is built from 15 residues. V lost 2 bases and J lost 0, with 7 bases in between. CDR3 DNA sequence: TGTGCCAGCAGCCAACGGTCAGCGAACACCGGGGAGCTGTTTTTT. Residues: CASSQRSANTGELFF.

This clonotype occurred many times. The rearrangement joins TRBV20-1 to TRBJ2-3; D call uncertain. The germline V gene encodes CDR1 DFQATT and CDR2 SNEGSKA (reference sequence). V lost 4 bases, J lost 0 bases, and 5 bases lay in between. This CDR3 has 12 amino acids. Here the CDR3 reads CSAKGSTDTQYF. The CDR3 DNA sequence: TGCAGTGCTAAGGGTAGCACAGATACGCAGTATTTT.

This chain connects TRBV28 to TRBJ1-2; D is undetermined. Trimming pared 6 bases from V and 3 bases from J, leaving 8 bases between. CDR3 length equals 12 residues. CDR1 is MDHEN and CDR2 is SYDVKM in the germline V gene. DNA of the CDR3: TGTGCCAGCAGCCCCCGGGACTATGGCTACACCTTC. Amino acid sequence: CASSPRDYGYTF.

The sample holds a few counts of this clonotype. The rearrangement joins TRBV28 to TRBJ1-2; D uncertain. CDR1 is MDHEN, CDR2 SYDVKM, per germline. V was trimmed by 1 base and J by 5 bases, leaving 14 bases between them. The CDR3 has 15 residues. The CDR3 DNA reads as TGTGCCAGCAGTTTATCCCTCAACGGGATGTATGGCTACACCTTC. It translates to CASSLSLNGMYGYTF.

The chain couples TRBV28 to TRBJ2-7; 9 nucleotides match TRBD1. V lost 6 bases and J lost 4; bases outside the gene matches: 7. This CDR3 comprises 14 residues. CDR1 and CDR2 from the germline V gene are MDHEN and SYDVKM. CDR3 in DNA: TGTGCCAGCAGCCTACAGGGGGCCAGGTACGAGCAGTACTTC. The encoded protein is CASSLQGARYEQYF. Full variable domain (outside the CDR3, taken from reference TRBV28 and TRBJ2-7): DVKVTQSSRYLVKRTGEKVFLECVQDMDHENMFWYRQDPGLGLRLIYFSYDVKMKEKGDIPEGYSVSREKKERFSLILESASTNQTSMYLCASSLQGARYEQYFGPGTRLTVT.

This clonotype was counted many times. The rearrangement uses TRBV7-9 and TRBJ1-4; TRBD1 aligns across 7 bases. The J segment lost 8 bases and the V segment lost 5 bases, leaving 8 bases of the junction unmatched. The CDR3 is 14 residues long. Germline-derived CDR1 and CDR2 are SEHNR and FQNEAQ (reference sequence). The CDR3 sequence: CASSPLTGREKLFF. Here the CDR3 DNA reads TGTGCCAGCAGCCCGTTGACAGGGCGGGAAAAACTGTTTTTT.

This clonotype was seen a handful of times. V and J are TRBV12-3 or TRBV12-4 and TRBJ1-5; 9 nucleotides agree with TRBD1. Trimming at V came to 4 bases and at J to 5 bases, leaving 0 bases not matched to a gene. The CDR3 is made up of 13 amino acids. The CDR3: CASSYRGHQPQHF. In nucleotides, the CDR3 is TGTGCCAGCAGTTACAGGGGGCATCAGCCCCAGCATTTT.

This clonotype came up many times. V and J are TRBV11-1 and TRBJ2-1; TRBD2 matches at 7 bases. V dropped 8 bases and J dropped 7; count of bases not matched to a gene: 8. The CDR3 is 13 amino acids. Per germline, CDR1 SGHAT and CDR2 FQDESV (reference sequence). DNA of the CDR3: TGTGCCAGCTCGGGCGGGAGAGTTAATGAGCAGTTCTTC. Translation gives CASSGGRVNEQFF.

The chain has TRBV20-1 and TRBJ2-3; 7 positions match TRBD2. CDR1 DFQATT and CDR2 SNEGSKA come from the germline V gene (reference sequence). This CDR3 is built from 15 residues. With 0 bases clipped from V and 3 bases from J, the junction kept 6 bases outside the gene matches. The DNA for the CDR3 is TGCAGTGCTAGAGATCCCGCGGGAGAGACAGATACGCAGTATTTT. This codes for CSARDPAGETDTQYF.

The V call is TRBV5-4, the J call TRBJ2-3; the D is unclear. CDR1 SGHNT and CDR2 YYREEE come from the germline V gene (reference sequence). The CDR3 has 13 residues. V was trimmed by 4 bases and J by 2 bases, leaving 8 bases between them. The CDR3 DNA reads as TGTGCCAGCAGCACGGACCCCACAGATACGCAGTATTTT. Protein product: CASSTDPTDTQYF.

The table lists this clonotype with many counts. The CDR3 nucleotides are TGTGCCAGCAGCTTAGCGCGGGATTCACCCCTCCACTTT. Protein sequence: CASSLARDSPLHF. The chain has TRBV7-6 and TRBJ1-6; D call uncertain. V lost 0 bases to trimming and J lost 8 bases, with 5 bases between them. Per germline, CDR1 SGHVS and CDR2 FNYEAQ. The CDR3 loop spans 13 amino acids.

This clonotype has a handful of counts. This chain joins TRBV7-6 and TRBJ2-7; either TRBD1 or TRBD2 may fit D (5 bases each). The ends were cut back, 5 bases at V and 7 bases at J, with 21 bases in the middle. The CDR3 sequence is 15 residues long. Per the germline V gene, CDR1 is SGHVS and CDR2 is FNYEAQ. As DNA, the CDR3 is TGTGCCAGCAGCCGAACCGGGACCCAGTCCGCGGAGCAGTACTTC. Encoded protein: CASSRTGTQSAEQYF.

V gene TRBV6-5 combines with J gene TRBJ1-4; D is uncertain. Between the trimmed V and J ends, which lost 0 bases and 3 bases, there was a span of 11 bases. The CDR3 runs to 16 residues. Germline CDR1 MNHEY, CDR2 SVGAGI. The CDR3 protein is CASSYSITDSNEKLFF. DNA of the CDR3: TGTGCCAGCAGTTACTCTATTACAGATTCTAATGAAAAACTGTTTTTT.

This clonotype was observed at least ten times. The CDR3 DNA sequence: TGTGCCAGCAGAGAGATGGGTGAGACCCAGTACTTC. It translates to CASREMGETQYF. V gene TRBV6-2 or TRBV6-3 combines with J gene TRBJ2-5, with no clear D. CDR1 is MNHEY, CDR2 SVGEGT, per germline. CDR3 length: 12 residues. Trimming removed 6 bases at V and 5 bases at J, with 10 bases between.

The V and J genes are TRBV20-1 and TRBJ2-1, with 7 bases aligning to TRBD2. V was clipped by 4 bases and J by 4 bases; unmatched bases: 10. CDR3 size: 15 residues. From germline, CDR1 is DFQATT and CDR2 SNEGSKA (reference sequence). The CDR3 sequence: CSATVSGGRYNEQFF. CDR3 DNA sequence: TGCAGTGCTACTGTGTCGGGAGGCCGGTACAATGAGCAGTTCTTC.

This clonotype came up many times. The chain couples TRBV12-3 or TRBV12-4 to TRBJ2-7; no firm D call. Trimming left V 5 bases short and J 3 bases short, with 14 bases between. CDR3 length: 14 residues. The CDR3 DNA reads TGTGCCAGCAGTGCCGAAATGGGATACTACGAGCAGTACTTC. Translated: CASSAEMGYYEQYF.

V usage is TRBV7-2 and J usage is TRBJ2-5; 8 bases match TRBD2. This CDR3 has 13 residues. V trimming: 9 bases; J trimming: 3 bases; junction bases outside the gene matches: 6. Per the germline V gene, CDR1 is SGHTA and CDR2 is FQGNSA. CDR3 loop: CASQTSAKETQYF. The CDR3 DNA sequence: TGTGCCAGTCAGACTAGCGCGAAAGAGACCCAGTACTTC.

In its sample, this clonotype was seen many times. The gene calls are TRBV4-1 and TRBJ2-1; no definite D call. The CDR3 has 13 residues. The V and J ends lost 1 base and 9 bases respectively, with 10 bases between them. CDR1 is MGHRA, CDR2 YSYEKL, per germline. The CDR3 protein is CASSQGPVREQFF. The CDR3 DNA reads as TGCGCCAGCAGCCAAGGCCCAGTTCGTGAGCAGTTCTTC.

This clonotype has at least ten counts. The genes are TRBV20-1 and TRBJ2-1, with 11 bases identical to TRBD2. This CDR3 spans 17 amino acids. Germline values: CDR1 DFQATT, CDR2 SNEGSKA (reference sequence). The V gene end was trimmed by 0 bases and the J gene end by 6 bases; junction bases not matched to a gene: 10. The CDR3 protein is CSAREGIGTSGSNEQFF. CDR3 nucleotides: TGCAGTGCTAGAGAGGGCATCGGTACTAGCGGGAGCAATGAGCAGTTCTTC.

This clonotype came up many times. The chain carries TRBV4-1 and TRBJ2-3; D is perhaps TRBD1 or TRBD2 (6 bases each). Germline CDR1 MGHRA, CDR2 YSYEKL. V dropped 1 base and J dropped 0 bases, with 14 bases sitting between them. There are 17 residues in the CDR3. This chain's CDR3 is CASSQVRGRASTDTQYF. CDR3 coding DNA: TGCGCCAGCAGCCAAGTCCGGGGGCGAGCTAGCACAGATACGCAGTATTTT.

This clonotype was seen a few times. The chain has TRBV5-1 and TRBJ2-5, with TRBD1 matching 7 bases. Germline trimming cut 2 bases from V and 3 bases from J; bases unmatched to any gene: 1. The germline V gene encodes CDR1 SGHRS and CDR2 YFSETQ. The CDR3 totals 13 residues. CDR3 in amino acids: CASSFDREETQYF. The CDR3 DNA reads as TGCGCCAGCAGCTTCGACAGGGAAGAGACCCAGTACTTC.

This clonotype has a count of ten or more. The chain is built from TRBV3-1 and TRBJ1-2; D is perhaps TRBD1 (6 bases). The germline V gene has CDR1 LGHDT and CDR2 YNNKEL (reference sequence). The CDR3 length is 16 residues. V dropped 0 bases and J dropped 5 bases, with 16 bases sitting between them. In DNA, the CDR3 is TGTGCCAGCAGCCAAGAATGGTCCGGGGGGCATTATGGCTACACCTTC. Translating it yields CASSQEWSGGHYGYTF.

This clonotype was recorded a few times. V gene TRBV6-5 combines with J gene TRBJ2-3; D is ambiguous. This CDR3 spans 17 amino acids. Germline V lookup: CDR1 MNHEY, CDR2 SVGAGI. Trimming shortened V by 0 bases and J by 6 bases, and 19 bases separated the two germline ends. The CDR3 sequence is CASSYSITPRPKDTQYF. In nucleotides, the CDR3 is TGTGCCAGCAGTTACTCGATAACACCTAGACCCAAGGATACGCAGTATTTT.

The chain has TRBV10-1 and TRBJ2-7, with D uncertain. This CDR3 is 16 amino acids long. Deletions cut 1 base from V and 2 bases from J, with 15 bases between. Per germline, CDR1 WNHNN and CDR2 SYGVQD (reference sequence). The CDR3, as DNA: TGCGCCAGCAGTGAGTGGTCTTCCGTAACCCCCTACGAGCAGTACTTC. It yields the protein CASSEWSSVTPYEQYF.

In this sample, this clonotype turned up a few times. The chain recombines TRBV5-5 with TRBJ2-1; 12 bases agree with TRBD2. This CDR3 region has 15 residues. Germline V gene lookup returns CDR1 SGHKS and CDR2 YYEKEE (reference sequence). With 0 bases clipped from V and 9 bases from J, the junction kept 4 bases outside the gene matches. The CDR3 reads CASSLGLAGEIEQFF. For the CDR3, the DNA is TGTGCCAGCAGCTTGGGACTAGCGGGAGAAATTGAGCAGTTCTTC.

This clonotype came up many times. The V call is TRBV28, the J call TRBJ2-7; the match to TRBD2 covers 9 bases. The CDR3 covers 14 residues. Germline V gene data show CDR1 as MDHEN and CDR2 as SYDVKM. J was trimmed by 3 bases and V by 6 bases; bases with no gene match: 6. As DNA, the CDR3 is TGTGCCAGCAGGTCGGGACTAGCCTACTACGAGCAGTACTTC. Translating gives CASRSGLAYYEQYF.

This clonotype was observed a handful of times. J is TRBJ1-2 and V is TRBV12-3 or TRBV12-4; D gene uncertain. The CDR3 loop spans 12 amino acids. Trimming stripped 3 bases from V and 6 bases from J, with 8 bases between. The CDR3 spells CASSFRRNGYTF. For the CDR3, the DNA is TGTGCCAGCAGTTTTAGGCGGAATGGCTACACCTTC.

V is TRBV28 and J is TRBJ2-5; 9 nucleotides agree with TRBD2. Germline-derived CDR1 and CDR2 are MDHEN and SYDVKM. The V gene end was trimmed by 8 bases and the J gene end by 4 bases; junction bases not matched to a gene: 5. This CDR3 contains 13 residues. The CDR3 sequence: CASAGGRRETQYF. CDR3 bases: TGTGCCAGCGCGGGGGGGCGCAGAGAGACCCAGTACTTC.

This clonotype was picked up a small number of times. V gene TRBV20-1 combines with J gene TRBJ2-5, with D uncertain. The germline V gene encodes CDR1 DFQATT and CDR2 SNEGSKA (reference sequence). This CDR3 has 11 residues. Trimming left V 5 bases short and J 5 bases short, with 9 bases between. This CDR3 is CSAAWLETQYF. The CDR3 bases are TGCAGTGCTGCCTGGTTGGAGACCCAGTACTTC.

The V gene is TRBV2, the J gene TRBJ2-3; the D call may be TRBD1 or TRBD2 (5 bases each). Germline CDR1 SNHLY, CDR2 FYNNEI. CDR3 size: 14 residues. The V gene lost 7 bases and the J gene lost 4 bases, with 15 bases spanning the gap. CDR3 nucleotide sequence: TGTGCCAGCACCCGGGACCTTCTACCAGATACGCAGTATTTT. Protein sequence: CASTRDLLPDTQYF. Full variable domain (outside the CDR3, taken from reference TRBV2 and TRBJ2-3): EPEVTQTPSHQVTQMGQEVILRCVPISNHLYFYWYRQILGQKVEFLVSFYNNEISEKSEIFDDQFSVERPDGSNFTLKIRSTKLEDSAMYFCASTRDLLPDTQYFGPGTRLTVL.